A single sample is the source of the 4 T cell receptor beta chains below, sequenced in a study of blood T cell repertoires in COVID-19. Sequenced by immunoSEQ multiplex PCR; TCRdb stores in-frame clones only, minus some. In the table there are approximately 130,000 clones, 65% to 90% of which are singletons. The sequenced material came from peripheral blood. These receptors came from a woman aged 60-75 years with active or convalescent COVID-19.

This clone appeared once. This chain uses TRBV28 with TRBJ1-4; D not certain. Germline assignment: CDR1 MDHEN and CDR2 SYDVKM. Trimming left V 3 bases short and J 1 base short, with 15 bases between. The CDR3 has 17 residues. CDR3: CASSFNSLGGTNEKLFF. Here the CDR3 DNA reads TGTGCCAGCAGTTTCAACTCCCTTGGTGGAACTAATGAAAAACTGTTTTTT. The full variable domain, completed using reference TRBV28 and TRBJ1-4, is DVKVTQSSRYLVKRTGEKVFLECVQDMDHENMFWYRQDPGLGLRLIYFSYDVKMKEKGDIPEGYSVSREKKERFSLILESASTNQTSMYLCASSFNSLGGTNEKLFFGSGTQLSVL.

The gene calls are TRBV7-2 and TRBJ1-6; 8 bases are shared with TRBD1. Per the germline V gene, CDR1 is SGHTA and CDR2 is FQGNSA. The CDR3 sequence is 14 residues long. V lost 5 bases to trimming and J lost 4 bases; unmatched junction nucleotides: 1. The CDR3 reads CASSRQGYNSPLHF. In DNA form, the CDR3 reads TGTGCCAGCAGCAGACAGGGGTATAATTCACCCCTCCACTTT.

This chain uses TRBV30 with TRBJ2-2, with no clear D. Trimming pared 5 bases from V and 2 bases from J, leaving 12 bases between. The CDR3 is 14 amino acids. The germline CDR1 and CDR2 sequences are GTSNPN and SVGIG (reference sequence). The CDR3 is CAWDKALNTGELFF. CDR3 DNA sequence: TGTGCCTGGGATAAAGCTCTTAACACCGGGGAGCTGTTTTTT.

The rearrangement uses TRBV21-1 and TRBJ2-7; the table assigns TRBD1, which was not confirmed against the DNA. TRBV21-1 is classified as a pseudogene. This CDR3 comprises 15 residues. CDR3 residues: CAIQRQGSMCGEQYV. The CDR3 DNA sequence: TGTGCCATTCAAAGGCAGGGCTCGATGTGCGGCGAGCAGTACGTC.